Listed below are T cell receptor beta chains from one sample, sequenced in a study of CD8 T cells in ankylosing spondylitis. TCRdb independently ran MiXCR on the 5' RACE reads; one entry per CDR3 protein. This table holds about 240,000 distinct CDR3 sequences, approximately 9% found once. The specimen was blood, either unsorted or a sorted T cell fraction (not recorded which). Receptors were obtained from a male donor with ankylosing spondylitis or in good health (not recorded which). The CDR3 runs from the conserved cysteine through the conserved F or W. The order of the fields is V gene, clone size, CDR3 protein. Only part of the rows carry a size: once, few, many, or a class if the clone is expanded.

TRBV27,many,CASSLQAASTDTQYF
TRBV30,many,CAWLGSGNTIYF
TRBV6-6,many,CASSYGRDTEAFF
TRBV20-1,many,CSASGSGGQDRYGYTF
TRBV30,.,CAWSDSLAKNIQYF
TRBV5-1,.,CASSLAVGAMAEAFF
TRBV7-3,many,CASSLEPTGHLTGELFF
TRBV20-1,many,CSARTWDRGLGTEAFF
TRBV4-1,few,CASSQGWGETQYF
TRBV20-1,many,CSARDPQGQGETQYF
TRBV20-1,many,CSAPGQSSEAFF
TRBV12-3/TRBV12-4,many,CASSLSGRNNSPLHF
TRBV2,many,CASSEVGYPNTGELFF
TRBV20-1,many,CSGGLREEQYF
TRBV2,many,CASRDGRDEQFF
TRBV30,many,CAWTPDRNYGYTF
TRBV4-2,.,CASSQGGPEAFF
TRBV19,many,CASSSGRSGTGGQPQHF
TRBV11-1,many,CASSSIETQYF
TRBV5-8,many,CASSLDGGVYNEQFF
TRBV5-1,.,CASSRRVATEAFF
TRBV5-1,many,CASSTQGKGNTIYF
TRBV11-1,few,CASSLASSLAGVPTGELFF
TRBV20-1,many,CSAGGPGWGEQFF
TRBV25-1,.,CASRLGRAQQETQYF
TRBV27,many,CASSPAGGGSYEQYF
TRBV5-6,many,CASSLSGQYNEQFF
TRBV14,many,CASSQPTSGRNNEQFF
TRBV7-2,many,CASSLSLGPPETQYF
TRBV7-3,few,CASSPVPGVSSNEQFF
TRBV14,many,CASSQGGRWGGYTF
TRBV11-1,.,CASSNGASTVNSPLHF